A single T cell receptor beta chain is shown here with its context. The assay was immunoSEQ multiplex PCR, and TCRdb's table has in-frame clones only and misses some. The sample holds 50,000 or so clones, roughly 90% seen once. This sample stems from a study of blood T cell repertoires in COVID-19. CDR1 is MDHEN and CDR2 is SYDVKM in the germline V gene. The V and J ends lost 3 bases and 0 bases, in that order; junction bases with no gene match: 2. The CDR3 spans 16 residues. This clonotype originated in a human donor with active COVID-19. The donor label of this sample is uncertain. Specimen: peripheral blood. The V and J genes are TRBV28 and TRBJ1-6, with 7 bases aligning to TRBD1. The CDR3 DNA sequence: TGTGCCAGCAGTTTGGGGGACAGCTCCTATAATTCACCCCTCCACTTT. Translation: CASSLGDSSYNSPLHF. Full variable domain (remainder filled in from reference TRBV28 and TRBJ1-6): DVKVTQSSRYLVKRTGEKVFLECVQDMDHENMFWYRQDPGLGLRLIYFSYDVKMKEKGDIPEGYSVSREKKERFSLILESASTNQTSMYLCASSLGDSSYNSPLHFGNGTRLTVT.